Each of the 32 T cell receptor beta chains below was sequenced from the same sample in a study of CD8+ T cells in alopecia areata (dated by TCRdb to the late 2010s). Library preparation was by the immunoSEQ multiplex PCR assay. RNA was extracted from all samples and reverse transcribed into cDNA, which served as template for TCR sequencing. TCRdb holds this immuneACCESS table with in-frame rearrangements only. Some clones are missing; in checked studies, unresolved V genes explain under half, and the rest has no known cause. Recorded for this sample are roughly 130,000 clones; approximately 53% of them occurred a single time. Together, the top ten hold less than 5.5% of the sample. This specimen's time point label, interpreted: baseline before oral tofacitinib. This specimen was CD4+ T cells sorted from blood, taken at week 0. The receptors originated from a human donor with alopecia areata.

The DNA for the CDR3 is TGTGCCAGCAGCCCGGGACTCCCGTTGACCTACGAGCAGTACTTC. Translation: CASSPGLPLTYEQYF. The rearrangement uses TRBV28 and TRBJ2-7; TRBD2 is a possible D gene (6 bases). Germline V gene sequence: CDR1 MDHEN, CDR2 SYDVKM. The CDR3 consists of 15 residues. V lost 6 bases and J 2 bases, leaving 17 bases between the germline ends.

The rearrangement uses TRBV29-1 and TRBJ2-3; D not certain. CDR1 SQVTM and CDR2 ANQGSEA come from the germline V gene. The CDR3 is made up of 10 amino acids. The CDR3 reads CSGQTDTQYF. The CDR3 region has the DNA TGCTCCGGGCAGACAGATACGCAGTATTTT.

The V and J genes are TRBV5-1 and TRBJ2-5; D is perhaps TRBD2 (5 bases). The germline gives CDR1 SGHRS, CDR2 YFSETQ. The germline V and J ends were trimmed by 0 bases and 3 bases, with 6 bases remaining between them. This CDR3 is 13 amino acids long. The CDR3 DNA follows: TGCGCCAGCAGCTTGGGAGCGGAAGAGACCCAGTACTTC. Translating it yields CASSLGAEETQYF.

This chain connects TRBV19 to TRBJ2-1; maybe TRBD2 (6 bases). The V end was cut by 6 bases, the J end by 9 bases, with 15 bases between. Looked up from germline, CDR1 is LNHDA and CDR2 is SQIVND (reference sequence). The length of the CDR3 is 13 residues. CDR3 sequence (DNA): TGTGCCAGTAGGACGTCGGGGGTCCCTGAGCAGTTCTTC. This codes for CASRTSGVPEQFF.

This chain uses TRBV6-1 with TRBJ1-5; a weak D match, TRBD1 (6 bases). The V end lost 1 base, the J end lost 3 bases, and 13 bases lay between the germline ends. The CDR3 runs 16 residues. Germline V gene lookup returns CDR1 MNHNS and CDR2 SASEGT. The CDR3 loop is CASSEVVGQLNQPQHF. The CDR3 coding sequence is TGTGCCAGCAGTGAAGTGGTCGGACAGCTCAATCAGCCCCAGCATTTT.

This clone was seen more than once but under ten times. V gene TRBV7-2 combines with J gene TRBJ2-7, with D unresolved. The CDR3 covers 12 residues. The germline V gene encodes CDR1 SGHTA and CDR2 FQGNSA. V was trimmed by 4 bases and J by 0 bases, leaving 4 bases between them. The CDR3 DNA sequence: TGTGCCAGCAGCTCCTACTCCTACGAGCAGTACTTC. Protein: CASSSYSYEQYF.

The V gene is TRBV5-1, the J gene TRBJ2-1, with 10 bases that match TRBD2. The V segment lost 6 bases and the J segment 4 bases; nucleotides outside the gene matches: 4. CDR1 and CDR2 from the germline V gene are SGHRS and YFSETQ. The CDR3 contains 14 residues. CDR3 DNA: TGCGCCAGCACGAGGACTAGCGGTTACAATGAGCAGTTCTTC. Protein sequence: CASTRTSGYNEQFF.

Only one count was recorded for this clone. V usage is TRBV7-2 and J usage is TRBJ1-3, with D possibly TRBD1 on 5 matching bases. The CDR3 covers 17 residues. V was shortened by 5 bases and J by 4 bases, with 21 bases between the two germline ends. CDR1 and CDR2 (germline): SGHTA, FQGNSA. The CDR3 nucleotides read TGTGCCAGCAGCCCAGAGGGTCCGGCGACAGCGGGAAACACCATATATTTT. Translated: CASSPEGPATAGNTIYF.

The chain combines TRBV7-8 with TRBJ1-4; no clear D gene. Per germline, CDR1 SGHVS and CDR2 FQNEAQ. The V end lost 2 bases, the J end lost 5 bases, and 12 bases lay between the germline ends. The CDR3 is 15 amino acids. CDR3 residues: CASSLSWISNEKLFF. Written as DNA, the CDR3 is TGTGCCAGCAGCTTATCATGGATATCAAATGAAAAACTGTTTTTT. The full variable domain, completed using reference TRBV7-8 and TRBJ1-4, is GAGVSQSPRYKVAKRGQDVALRCDPISGHVSLFWYQQALGQGPEFLTYFQNEAQLDKSGLPSDRFFAERPEGSVSTLKIQRTQQEDSAVYLCASSLSWISNEKLFFGSGTQLSVL.

This clone occurred a few times. V and J are TRBV2 and TRBJ2-6, with 9 bases matching TRBD2. Germline CDR1 reads SNHLY; CDR2 reads FYNNEI. V shed 6 bases and J 2 bases; nucleotides not matched to a gene: 20. CDR3 length: 21 residues. The CDR3 DNA sequence: TGTGCCAGCAGATGGGAGCGGGAGGATGAATTTTCGGGCACTGGGGCCAACGTCCTGACTTTC. As protein: CASRWEREDEFSGTGANVLTF. The whole variable domain, filled in from reference TRBV2 and TRBJ2-6, reads EPEVTQTPSHQVTQMGQEVILRCVPISNHLYFYWYRQILGQKVEFLVSFYNNEISEKSEIFDDQFSVERPDGSNFTLKIRSTKLEDSAMYFCASRWEREDEFSGTGANVLTFGAGSRLTVL.

In this sample, this clone turned up a few times. This rearrangement joins TRBV5-1 to TRBJ2-5; 9 bases fit TRBD1. With 3 bases clipped from V and 3 bases from J, the junction kept 6 bases outside the gene matches. In germline, CDR1 is SGHRS, CDR2 YFSETQ. CDR3 size: 15 residues. The DNA of the CDR3 is TGCGCCAGCAGCTCGCTACAGGGGGCGGAAGAGACCCAGTACTTC. This sequence encodes CASSSLQGAEETQYF.

This chain connects TRBV6-5 to TRBJ2-6; D is unresolved. This CDR3 is built from 13 residues. The germline V gene has CDR1 MNHEY and CDR2 SVGAGI. The V gene lost 10 bases and the J gene lost 0 bases, with 7 bases spanning the gap. CDR3 nucleotides: TGTGCCACCACCCGCTCTGGGGCCAACGTCCTGACTTTC. It encodes CATTRSGANVLTF.

This clone was detected once. The chain has TRBV15 and TRBJ2-1; D is uncertain. CDR3 size: 16 residues. Per the germline V gene, CDR1 is LNHNV and CDR2 is YYDKDF (reference sequence). The V and J ends lost 0 bases and 2 bases respectively, with 11 bases between them. CDR3 amino acids: CATSRDRLSPYNEQFF. CDR3 bases: TGTGCCACCAGCAGAGATCGTCTTTCCCCCTACAATGAGCAGTTCTTC.

In nucleotides, the CDR3 is TGTGCCAGCAGTTACGAGCGGGAGGACCCCTCCTACGAGCAGTACTTC. It yields the protein CASSYEREDPSYEQYF. The chain uses TRBV6-5 and TRBJ2-7; 9 bases map to TRBD2. The germline gives CDR1 MNHEY, CDR2 SVGAGI. V gave up 2 bases and J gave up 0 bases; unmatched junction bases: 5. The CDR3 loop spans 16 amino acids.

In DNA form, the CDR3 reads TGTGCCAGCAGCGTAACAGGGTACTATGGCTACACCTTC. It codes for CASSVTGYYGYTF. This rearrangement joins TRBV9 to TRBJ1-2; maybe TRBD1 (6 bases). The germline V gene has CDR1 SGDLS and CDR2 YYNGEE. V lost 1 base and J lost 3, with 7 bases in between. The CDR3 is 13 amino acids.

This chain joins TRBV2 and TRBJ2-4; TRBD2 agrees at 10 bases. The CDR3 totals 17 residues. Trimming at V came to 7 bases and at J to 9 bases, leaving 18 bases not matched to a gene. Germline CDR1 is SNHLY and CDR2 is FYNNEI. CDR3 DNA: TGTGCCAGCACTGGGCCTAGCGGGAGAGTGGAGTTTAGCATTCAGTACTTC. Protein: CASTGPSGRVEFSIQYF.

This chain uses TRBV9 with TRBJ2-3; tentative D call: TRBD2 (5 bases). CDR3 length equals 14 residues. Germline V gives CDR1 SGDLS, CDR2 YYNGEE. Trimming removed 0 bases at V and 4 bases at J, with 9 bases between. This CDR3 is CASSVASTPDTQYF. DNA of the CDR3: TGTGCCAGCAGCGTAGCTAGCACCCCAGATACGCAGTATTTT. The whole variable domain, remainder taken from reference TRBV9 and TRBJ2-3, is DSGVTQTPKHLITATGQRVTLRCSPRSGDLSVYWYQQSLDQGLQFLIQYYNGEERAKGNILERFSAQQFPDLHSELNLSSLELGDSALYFCASSVASTPDTQYFGPGTRLTVL.

Only a few counts were recorded for this clone. The J gene is TRBJ2-1, the V gene TRBV7-2, with 8 nucleotides matching TRBD2. Trimming at V came to 5 bases and at J to 5 bases, leaving 11 bases not matched to a gene. The CDR3 consists of 16 residues. Per germline, CDR1 SGHTA and CDR2 FQGNSA. The CDR3 nucleotides are TGTGCCAGCAGCGGCAGTAGCGGGATGTCCGACAATGAGCAGTTCTTC. Residues: CASSGSSGMSDNEQFF.

The chain has TRBV6-6 and TRBJ2-5; D remains ambiguous. The germline gives CDR1 MNHNY, CDR2 SVGAGI (reference sequence). The CDR3 runs to 14 residues. V was clipped by 7 bases and J by 5 bases, with 17 bases between them. CDR3: CASNLKGPLETQYF. CDR3 sequence (DNA): TGTGCCAGCAACCTAAAGGGCCCTCTCGAGACCCAGTACTTC.

V gene TRBV5-5 combines with J gene TRBJ2-6; D unresolved. CDR1 is SGHKS, CDR2 YYEKEE, per germline (reference sequence). V gave up 0 bases and J gave up 2 bases, with 12 bases separating them. The CDR3 is made up of 17 amino acids. The CDR3 DNA follows: TGTGCCAGCAGCTTGGACGTCGGCAGTGCTGGGGCCAACGTCCTGACTTTC. This translates into CASSLDVGSAGANVLTF.

This clone was picked up a small number of times. The V and J genes are TRBV27 and TRBJ2-5, with D hard to call. CDR3 length: 13 amino acids. Germline loops: CDR1 MNHEY, CDR2 SMNVEV (reference sequence). Trimming left V 5 bases short and J 1 base short, with 8 bases between. The CDR3 region is CASSHNGQETQYF. The CDR3 region has the DNA TGTGCCAGCAGTCACAACGGCCAAGAGACCCAGTACTTC.

This clone was seen a handful of times. The V call is TRBV20-1, the J call TRBJ2-7; D may be TRBD1 or TRBD2 (5 bases each). The CDR3 totals 11 residues. The V end lost 6 bases, the J end lost 6 bases, and 12 bases lay between the germline ends. Per germline, CDR1 DFQATT and CDR2 SNEGSKA (reference sequence). The CDR3 reads CSAGVHSEQYF. The DNA for the CDR3 is TGCAGTGCGGGGGTCCACTCCGAGCAGTACTTC.

The rearrangement joins TRBV7-2 to TRBJ2-5; D not resolved. Between the trimmed V and J ends, which lost 1 base and 5 bases, there was a span of 8 bases. This CDR3 spans 13 amino acids. Germline assignment: CDR1 SGHTA and CDR2 FQGNSA. The CDR3 is CASSLVSGETQYF. In nucleotides, the CDR3 is TGTGCCAGCAGCTTAGTTTCAGGCGAGACCCAGTACTTC.

The V and J genes are TRBV4-2 and TRBJ1-1; 7 positions agree with TRBD1. Germline-derived CDR1 and CDR2 are LGHNA and YNFKEQ. This CDR3 is 17 amino acids long. V dropped 6 bases and J dropped 1; count of bases not matched to a gene: 14. This CDR3 reads CASRAGQAVSPNTEAFF. The CDR3 bases are TGTGCCAGCAGGGCAGGACAGGCAGTTTCCCCGAACACTGAAGCTTTCTTT.

The gene calls are TRBV6-5 and TRBJ1-2, with D maybe TRBD1 (6 bases). Per the germline V gene, CDR1 is MNHEY and CDR2 is SVGAGI. The CDR3 length is 14 residues. V lost 0 bases, J lost 4 bases, and 9 bases lay in between. CDR3 in amino acids: CASSYSDSLYGYTF. For the CDR3, the DNA is TGTGCCAGCAGTTACTCGGACAGTCTCTATGGCTACACCTTC.

This clone was observed once. CDR3 region: CASSLALTSGIGETQYF. DNA for the CDR3: TGTGCCAGCAGCTTGGCTCTAACTAGCGGGATTGGAGAGACCCAGTACTTC. The chain carries TRBV5-4 and TRBJ2-5; 10 nucleotides agree with TRBD2. Germline values: CDR1 SGHNT, CDR2 YYREEE (reference sequence). After removal of 0 bases from V and 4 bases from J, the junction contained 9 bases not matched to a gene. The CDR3 sequence is 17 residues long.

The chain employs TRBV5-1 and TRBJ1-1; D is uncertain. V was clipped by 5 bases and J by 4 bases, with 15 bases between them. There are 14 residues in the CDR3. Germline values: CDR1 SGHRS, CDR2 YFSETQ. The CDR3 DNA sequence: TGCGCCAGCAGAGGTCTAGGGCTGGGCACTGAAGCTTTCTTT. Translating it yields CASRGLGLGTEAFF.

This clone appeared a few times. V usage is TRBV19 and J usage is TRBJ2-7, with D possibly TRBD1 on 5 matching bases. The CDR3 runs 12 residues. Germline V CDR1 and CDR2: LNHDA, SQIVND (reference sequence). Trimming pared 6 bases from V and 3 bases from J, leaving 9 bases between. CDR3 nucleotides: TGTGCCAGTAGCGACAGTCTCTACGAGCAGTACTTC. It specifies CASSDSLYEQYF.

In its sample, this clone was seen a few times. The rearrangement joins TRBV5-1 to TRBJ2-7; 9 bases fit TRBD2. V gave up 4 bases and J gave up 0 bases; unmatched junction bases: 5. CDR3 size: 15 residues. The germline gives CDR1 SGHRS, CDR2 YFSETQ. The CDR3, as DNA: TGCGCCAGCAGCATGAGCGGGAGGCCCTCCTACGAGCAGTACTTC. This encodes CASSMSGRPSYEQYF.

The CDR3 loop is CASSQDGGRDHGYTF. In nucleotides, the CDR3 is TGCGCCAGCAGCCAAGATGGAGGCAGGGACCATGGCTACACCTTC. This chain connects TRBV4-1 to TRBJ1-2, with D perhaps TRBD1 (5 bases). Germline CDR1 reads MGHRA; CDR2 reads YSYEKL. This CDR3 comprises 15 residues. Trimming removed 0 bases from V and 6 bases from J, with 14 bases in between.

This clone was seen only a few times. The DNA for the CDR3 is TGTGCCAGCAGCCATACTCACAGTACAGATACGCAGTATTTT. Translating gives CASSHTHSTDTQYF. The chain has TRBV27 and TRBJ2-3; no definite D call. V was pared by 6 bases and J by 3 bases, with 13 bases between. CDR3 size: 14 residues. The germline V gene encodes CDR1 MNHEY and CDR2 SMNVEV (reference sequence).

The V gene is TRBV4-2, the J gene TRBJ2-3; 8 bases are shared with TRBD2. J was trimmed by 4 bases and V by 2 bases; bases with no gene match: 8. Germline CDR1 reads LGHNA; CDR2 reads YNFKEQ. The CDR3 extends over 16 amino acids. CDR3 sequence (DNA): TGTGCCAGCAGCCAACGCTCGACTAGCGTGGCAGATACGCAGTATTTT. As protein: CASSQRSTSVADTQYF.